The 32 T cell receptor beta chains given below trace back to one sample, sequenced in a study of HIV-infected children after antiretroviral therapy interruption (dated by TCRdb to the late 2010s). The treatment or condition label, as the study defines it: PENTA 11 planned treatment interruption arm or continuous ART arm. The library was produced with 3' RACE. Sequenced on an Illumina MiSeq. TCR libraries were constructed from RNA with a 3' RACE protocol that used unique molecular identifiers to correct for PCR amplification bias. TCRdb itself trimmed the public reads at Q25 with fastp, ran MiXCR and retained productive beta chains. Each entry merges the rows of one CDR3 protein and shows their most common DNA and genes. The sample table lists about 7,000 distinct CDR3 sequences, more than 15% of them with a count of one. Of the sample, around 13% falls within the top ten clones. The material was CD45RO+ CD8+ T cells from PBMCs, pooled from several time points, obtained from a donor given antiretroviral therapy, either interrupted or continuous. The sample's cell subset or site label is to be understood as: memory CD8+ CD45RO+ CD45RA- T cells. The receptors originated from a pool of human donors with HIV.

This clonotype was seen many times. This chain uses TRBV20-1 with TRBJ1-1; D might be TRBD1 (6 bases). The ends were cut back, 6 bases at V and 5 bases at J, with 13 bases in the middle. Germline loops: CDR1 DFQATT, CDR2 SNEGSKA (reference sequence). This CDR3 has 12 residues. In nucleotides, the CDR3 is TGCAGTGCCCCGAGGGGGGGAACTGAAGCTTTCTTT. This translates into CSAPRGGTEAFF.

The CDR3 here is CSARDSEDRVYEQYF. CDR3 coding DNA: TGCAGTGCTAGAGATTCAGAGGACAGGGTCTACGAGCAGTACTTC. The V gene is TRBV20-1, the J gene TRBJ2-7; 8 bases fit TRBD1. V trimming: 0 bases; J trimming: 3 bases; junction bases outside the gene matches: 7. CDR3 length equals 15 residues. The germline V gene has CDR1 DFQATT and CDR2 SNEGSKA (reference sequence).

The J gene is TRBJ2-7, the V gene TRBV12-3 or TRBV12-4; D may correspond to TRBD1 or TRBD2 (5 bases each). CDR3 length equals 15 residues. The V end was cut by 3 bases, the J end by 7 bases, with 19 bases between. This CDR3 reads CASSFMGTVFGEQYF. CDR3 in DNA: TGTGCCAGCAGTTTCATGGGGACCGTATTCGGAGAGCAGTACTTC.

This clonotype was seen at least ten times. The chain combines TRBV2 with TRBJ1-5, with a tentative D call TRBD1 (5 bases). The CDR3 extends over 12 amino acids. V was cut by 7 bases and J by 4 bases, with 8 bases left in between. Germline V lookup: CDR1 SNHLY, CDR2 FYNNEI. The CDR3 loop is CASNRLNQPQHF. CDR3 nucleotides: TGTGCCAGCAACAGGCTAAATCAGCCCCAGCATTTT. Full variable domain (missing parts from reference TRBV2 and TRBJ1-5): EPEVTQTPSHQVTQMGQEVILRCVPISNHLYFYWYRQILGQKVEFLVSFYNNEISEKSEIFDDQFSVERPDGSNFTLKIRSTKLEDSAMYFCASNRLNQPQHFGDGTRLSIL.

This clonotype was observed many times. The gene calls are TRBV28 and TRBJ1-4; no firm D call. The CDR3 runs 11 residues. The V gene lost 10 bases and the J gene lost 6 bases, with 9 bases spanning the gap. Per the germline V gene, CDR1 is MDHEN and CDR2 is SYDVKM. CDR3 region: CATVQDEKLFF. The CDR3 region has the DNA TGTGCCACAGTTCAGGATGAAAAACTGTTTTTT.

This chain links TRBV12-5 with TRBJ2-2; no firm D call. This CDR3 spans 12 amino acids. V lost 4 bases to trimming and J lost 4 bases, with 4 bases between them. CDR1 is LGHNT, CDR2 FRNRAP, per germline. The CDR3 reads CASGSFTGELFF. The CDR3 region has the DNA TGTGCTAGTGGTTCCTTCACCGGGGAGCTGTTTTTT.

There are many counts of this clonotype. For the CDR3, the DNA is TGTGCCTGGAGACTAGCGGGAGGGCCAGATACGCAGTATTTT. Its protein is CAWRLAGGPDTQYF. The J gene is TRBJ2-3, the V gene TRBV30; TRBD2 agrees at 13 bases. This CDR3 contains 14 residues. Germline assignment: CDR1 GTSNPN and CDR2 SVGIG (reference sequence). Losses at the gene ends were 3 bases for V and 4 bases for J; bases not matched to a gene: 1. Complete variable domain (other parts from reference TRBV30 and TRBJ2-3): SQTIHQWPATLVQPVGSPLSLECTVEGTSNPNLYWYRQAAGRGLQLLFYSVGIGQISSEVPQNLSASRPQDRQFILSSKKLLLSDSGFYLCAWRLAGGPDTQYFGPGTRLTVL.

This clonotype was seen ten or more times. The chain has TRBV12-5 and TRBJ2-7; D not certain. This CDR3 is 12 amino acids long. V gave up 3 bases and J gave up 3 bases, with 6 bases separating them. Germline-derived CDR1 and CDR2 are LGHNT and FRNRAP. Here the CDR3 DNA reads TGTGCTAGTGGTTTAGGAGACTACGAGCAGTACTTC. Residues: CASGLGDYEQYF.

This clonotype was observed a few times. V is TRBV4-1 and J is TRBJ1-2; possible D gene TRBD1, 5 bases. Germline-derived CDR1 and CDR2 are MGHRA and YSYEKL. The CDR3 contains 14 residues. V dropped 3 bases and J dropped 8 bases, with 16 bases sitting between them. The chain's CDR3 is CASSQGTSLTGYTF. DNA of the CDR3: TGCGCCAGCAGCCAGGGGACTAGTCTGACAGGCTACACCTTC.

The rearrangement links TRBV4-1 to TRBJ2-7; D gene uncertain. Trimming stripped 1 base from V and 1 base from J, with 8 bases between. The CDR3 has 14 residues. Germline V gene sequence: CDR1 MGHRA, CDR2 YSYEKL. The CDR3 sequence: CASSQVGSSYEQYF. The CDR3, as DNA: TGCGCCAGCAGCCAAGTCGGCAGTTCCTACGAGCAGTACTTC.

This clonotype is classed as large (0.1 to 1%). The chain carries TRBV11-3 and TRBJ1-1; D is ambiguous. This CDR3 region has 12 residues. Germline assignment: CDR1 SGHNT and CDR2 YENEEA. Trimming left V 8 bases short and J 0 bases short, with 7 bases between. CDR3 loop: CASGWMNTEAFF. In nucleotides, the CDR3 is TGTGCCAGCGGCTGGATGAACACTGAAGCTTTCTTT.

The sample holds many counts of this clonotype. The rearrangement joins TRBV3-1 to TRBJ2-7; D gene ambiguous. This CDR3 spans 14 amino acids. Germline V gene sequence: CDR1 LGHDT, CDR2 YNNKEL (reference sequence). V was cut by 3 bases and J by 0 bases, with 9 bases left in between. Here the CDR3 DNA reads TGTGCCAGCAGCCACTCCAGCCTCTCCTACGAGCAGTACTTC. This gives the protein CASSHSSLSYEQYF.

In its sample, this clonotype is medium-sized. The rearrangement uses TRBV7-8 and TRBJ2-2; D ambiguous. The CDR3 is 16 amino acids. With 3 bases removed from V and 4 bases from J, the gap between germline ends came to 15 bases. Germline assignment: CDR1 SGHVS and CDR2 FQNEAQ. The CDR3 loop is CASSFWRGRGTGELFF. Here the CDR3 DNA reads TGTGCCAGCAGCTTTTGGCGTGGGCGTGGCACCGGGGAGCTGTTTTTT.

V is TRBV7-1 and J is TRBJ2-7, with D maybe TRBD1 (6 bases). TRBV7-1 is filed as an ORF, its function uncertain. The CDR3 sequence is 13 residues long. V lost 7 bases, J lost 6 bases, and 16 bases lay in between. DNA for the CDR3: TGTGCCAGCACCAAAACAGGGTTCCCCGAGCAGTACTTC. Encoded protein: CASTKTGFPEQYF.

This clonotype has only a few counts. The J gene is TRBJ1-5, the V gene TRBV19; D is perhaps TRBD1 (6 bases). V lost 5 bases and J 7 bases, leaving 21 bases between the germline ends. This CDR3 has 16 amino acids. CDR1 is LNHDA, CDR2 SQIVND, per germline (reference sequence). The CDR3 region has the DNA TGTGCCAGTAGTCTCCATTCGAGGGGGGCCGGGCAGCCCCAGCATTTT. It encodes CASSLHSRGAGQPQHF. The complete variable domain, with remaining parts taken from reference TRBV19 and TRBJ1-5, reads DGGITQSPKYLFRKEGQNVTLSCEQNLNHDAMYWYRQDPGQGLRLIYYSQIVNDFQKGDIAEGYSVSREKKESFPLTVTSAQKNPTAFYLCASSLHSRGAGQPQHFGDGTRLSIL.

In DNA, the CDR3 is TGTGCCAGCTCACGCGGACAGGGATTGAACACTGAAGCTTTCTTT. It is translated as CASSRGQGLNTEAFF. The chain couples TRBV18 to TRBJ1-1, with 8 bases lining up with TRBD1. The V segment lost 4 bases and the J segment 0 bases; nucleotides outside the gene matches: 4. Per germline, CDR1 KGHSH and CDR2 LQKENI. The CDR3 has 15 amino acids.

This clonotype ranks as medium-sized (0.01 to 0.1%). J is TRBJ2-3 and V is TRBV3-1; maybe TRBD2 (7 bases). The CDR3 loop spans 18 amino acids. Trimming took off 2 bases at V and 2 bases at J, with 20 bases between the two ends. CDR1 LGHDT and CDR2 YNNKEL come from the germline V gene (reference sequence). The CDR3 region is CASSQWHPAGATTDTQYF. CDR3 coding DNA: TGTGCCAGCAGCCAATGGCACCCCGCGGGGGCGACCACAGATACGCAGTATTTT.

In its sample, this clonotype was seen many times. The V gene is TRBV3-1, the J gene TRBJ2-1; D might be TRBD1 (5 bases). CDR1 is LGHDT, CDR2 YNNKEL, per germline (reference sequence). The CDR3 spans 14 residues. V was shortened by 4 bases and J by 7 bases, with 14 bases between the two germline ends. CDR3 sequence (DNA): TGTGCCAGCAGCCGACTCAGGGCTGGGAATGAGCAGTTCTTC. Its protein product is CASSRLRAGNEQFF.

This clonotype was observed at least ten times. The V and J genes are TRBV10-3 and TRBJ2-7; perhaps TRBD1 as D (5 bases). V shed 3 bases and J shed 5 bases, with 5 bases lying between them. CDR1 and CDR2 (germline): ENHRY, SYGVKD. This CDR3 region has 11 residues. The CDR3 DNA reads TGTGCCATCAGTGACAGGGACGAGCAGTACTTC. Translated: CAISDRDEQYF.

This clonotype was picked up many times. The chain joins TRBV29-1 to TRBJ1-1; D not certain. The V and J ends lost 7 bases and 0 bases respectively, with 9 bases between them. The CDR3 has 12 residues. Germline values: CDR1 SQVTM, CDR2 ANQGSEA. The CDR3 loop is CSANSVNTEAFF. Here the CDR3 DNA reads TGCAGCGCCAACAGTGTGAACACTGAAGCTTTCTTT. The whole variable domain, filled in from reference TRBV29-1 and TRBJ1-1, reads SAVISQKPSRDICQRGTSLTIQCQVDSQVTMMFWYRQQPGQSLTLIATANQGSEATYESGFVIDKFPISRPNLTFSTLTVSNMSPEDSSIYLCSANSVNTEAFFGQGTRLTVV.

In its sample, this clonotype is medium-sized. The chain has TRBV24-1 and TRBJ2-3, with D maybe TRBD1 (5 bases). V was clipped by 2 bases and J by 4 bases, with 6 bases between them. CDR1 is KGHDR, CDR2 SFDVKD, per germline. The CDR3 loop spans 13 amino acids. The CDR3 coding sequence is TGTGCCACCAGTGATTCAGGGTCAGATACGCAGTATTTT. As protein: CATSDSGSDTQYF.

This clonotype was seen repeatedly, ten times or more. The chain links TRBV28 to TRBJ2-3; a weak D match, TRBD2 (6 bases). Trimming pared 2 bases from V and 5 bases from J, leaving 14 bases between. This CDR3 spans 15 amino acids. Germline CDR1 MDHEN, CDR2 SYDVKM. As DNA, the CDR3 is TGTGCCAGCAGTTTAGGATCGGGGGTCGGAGATACGCAGTATTTT. Its translation is CASSLGSGVGDTQYF.

This clonotype was counted a few times. The gene calls are TRBV4-1 and TRBJ2-5; D is undetermined. The V and J ends lost 1 base and 3 bases respectively, with 12 bases between them. CDR1 MGHRA and CDR2 YSYEKL come from the germline V gene. This CDR3 is 15 amino acids long. Here the CDR3 reads CASSQVRQPEETQYF. For the CDR3, the DNA is TGCGCCAGCAGCCAAGTACGGCAGCCAGAAGAGACCCAGTACTTC.

In this sample, this clonotype turned up many times. The genes are TRBV7-3 and TRBJ2-7; TRBD1 matches 9 bases. Per the germline V gene, CDR1 is SGHTA and CDR2 is FQGTGA. The CDR3 length is 14 residues. The junction had 4 bases not matched to a gene; V was cut back by 3 bases and J by 4 bases. The CDR3 protein is CASSFDRGSYEQYF. CDR3 DNA sequence: TGTGCCAGCAGCTTCGACAGGGGGAGTTACGAGCAGTACTTC.

This clonotype occurred a few times. V is TRBV6-2 or TRBV6-3 and J is TRBJ2-5; D is possibly TRBD1 (5 bases). The germline gives CDR1 MNHEY, CDR2 SVGEGT. The ends were cut back, 0 bases at V and 4 bases at J, with 9 bases in the middle. The CDR3 sequence is 14 residues long. Here the CDR3 reads CASSYSTGPETQYF. The CDR3 region has the DNA TGTGCCAGCAGTTACTCAACAGGACCAGAGACCCAGTACTTC.

By sample fraction, this clonotype is large. The chain is built from TRBV19 and TRBJ2-1; 9 nucleotides match TRBD2. The CDR3 totals 15 residues. Germline assignment: CDR1 LNHDA and CDR2 SQIVND (reference sequence). Losses at the gene ends were 7 bases for V and 3 bases for J; bases not matched to a gene: 7. CDR3 sequence (DNA): TGTGCCAGTACCCCAGCGGGAGGTAACTACAATGAGCAGTTCTTC. This encodes CASTPAGGNYNEQFF. The full variable domain, rest sourced from reference TRBV19 and TRBJ2-1, is DGGITQSPKYLFRKEGQNVTLSCEQNLNHDAMYWYRQDPGQGLRLIYYSQIVNDFQKGDIAEGYSVSREKKESFPLTVTSAQKNPTAFYLCASTPAGGNYNEQFFGPGTRLTVL.

By frequency in the sample, this clonotype is medium-sized. The CDR3 DNA is TGCGCCAGCAGCCAAGAACTTTCAGGGGGGTATAACTATGGCTACACCTTC. Its protein product is CASSQELSGGYNYGYTF. The chain has TRBV4-3 and TRBJ1-2, with 7 bases identical to TRBD1. V lost 0 bases and J lost 1; bases outside the gene matches: 8. CDR1 and CDR2 (germline): LGHNA, YSLEER. The CDR3 has 17 residues.

Comment on this clonotype: The junction differs from germline at one of its ends, possibly a read error. The chain carries TRBV11-3 and TRBJ2-7, with 8 bases fitting TRBD2. Germline CDR1 reads SGHNT; CDR2 reads YENEEA. The CDR3 sequence is 17 residues long. CDR3 protein: CAISLFRLANPIYEQYF. In nucleotides, the CDR3 is TGTGCCATCAGCTTATTCCGACTAGCGAATCCCATATACGAGCAGTACTTC.

The sample holds many counts of this clonotype. This chain links TRBV5-1 with TRBJ2-3; the match to TRBD2 covers 8 bases. The CDR3 extends over 18 amino acids. CDR1 SGHRS and CDR2 YFSETQ come from the germline V gene. The V segment lost 5 bases and the J segment 3 bases; nucleotides outside the gene matches: 17. CDR3 loop: CASSSSPGLASGTDTQYF. In DNA form, the CDR3 reads TGCGCCAGCAGTTCTAGCCCCGGACTAGCATCGGGGACAGATACGCAGTATTTT.

This clonotype has a count of ten or more. The chain has TRBV15 and TRBJ1-1, with D possibly being TRBD1 (6 bases). The germline gives CDR1 LNHNV, CDR2 YYDKDF (reference sequence). V lost 5 bases and J lost 7, with 20 bases in between. The CDR3 runs 15 residues. The CDR3 nucleotides are TGTGCCACCAGCCCCCTCGGTAGGGGGATAGGTGAAGCTTTCTTT. It codes for CATSPLGRGIGEAFF.

This clonotype was seen repeatedly, ten times or more. CDR3 DNA sequence: TGTGCCAGCAGTTACAGGATTAACACCGGGGAGCTGTTTTTT. This codes for CASSYRINTGELFF. The rearrangement links TRBV6-5 to TRBJ2-2; D gene ambiguous. The V end was cut by 2 bases, the J end by 2 bases, with 6 bases between. In germline, CDR1 is MNHEY, CDR2 SVGAGI. This CDR3 has 14 amino acids.

This clonotype was recorded many times. The chain has TRBV4-1 and TRBJ2-7; D uncertain. The CDR3 runs 16 residues. Trimming left V 1 base short and J 2 bases short, with 15 bases between. CDR1 and CDR2 (germline): MGHRA, YSYEKL. The CDR3 loop reads CASSQAPNSHPYEQYF. CDR3 coding DNA: TGCGCCAGCAGCCAAGCACCCAACAGTCACCCCTACGAGCAGTACTTC.